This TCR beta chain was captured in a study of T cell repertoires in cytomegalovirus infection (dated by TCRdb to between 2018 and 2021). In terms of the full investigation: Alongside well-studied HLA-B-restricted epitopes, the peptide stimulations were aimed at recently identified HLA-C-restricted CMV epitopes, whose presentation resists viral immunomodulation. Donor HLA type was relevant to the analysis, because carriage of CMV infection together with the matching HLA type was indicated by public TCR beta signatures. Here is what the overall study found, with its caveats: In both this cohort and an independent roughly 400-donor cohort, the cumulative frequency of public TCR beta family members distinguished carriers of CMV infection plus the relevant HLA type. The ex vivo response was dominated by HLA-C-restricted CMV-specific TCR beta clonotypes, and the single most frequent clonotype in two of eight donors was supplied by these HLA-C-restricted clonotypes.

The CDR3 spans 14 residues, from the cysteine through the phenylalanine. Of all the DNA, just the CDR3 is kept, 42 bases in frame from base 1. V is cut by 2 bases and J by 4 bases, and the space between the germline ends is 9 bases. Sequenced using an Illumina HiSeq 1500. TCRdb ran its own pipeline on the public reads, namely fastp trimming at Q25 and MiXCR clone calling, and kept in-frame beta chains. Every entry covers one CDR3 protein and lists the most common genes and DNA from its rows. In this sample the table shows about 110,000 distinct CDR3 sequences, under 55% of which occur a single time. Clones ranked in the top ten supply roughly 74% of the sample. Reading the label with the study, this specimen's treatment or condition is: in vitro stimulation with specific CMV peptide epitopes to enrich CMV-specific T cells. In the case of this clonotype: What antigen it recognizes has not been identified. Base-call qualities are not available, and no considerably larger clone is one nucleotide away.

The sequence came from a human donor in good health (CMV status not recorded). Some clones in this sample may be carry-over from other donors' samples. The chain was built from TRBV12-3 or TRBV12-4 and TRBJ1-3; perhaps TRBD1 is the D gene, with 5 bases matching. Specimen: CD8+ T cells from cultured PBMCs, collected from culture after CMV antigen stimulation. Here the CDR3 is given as CASSLRGEGNTIYF. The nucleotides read TGTGCCAGCAGTTTAAGGGGCGAAGGAAACACCATATATTTT.